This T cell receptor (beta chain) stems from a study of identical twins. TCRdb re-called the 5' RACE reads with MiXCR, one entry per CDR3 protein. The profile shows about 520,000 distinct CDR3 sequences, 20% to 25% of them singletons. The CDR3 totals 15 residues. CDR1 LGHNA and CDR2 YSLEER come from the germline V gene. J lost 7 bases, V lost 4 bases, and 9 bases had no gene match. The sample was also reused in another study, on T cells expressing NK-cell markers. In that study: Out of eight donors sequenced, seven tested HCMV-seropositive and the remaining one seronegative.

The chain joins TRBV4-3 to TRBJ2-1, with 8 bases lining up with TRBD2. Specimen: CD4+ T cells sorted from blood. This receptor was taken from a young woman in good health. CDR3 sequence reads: CASSLLSGMQNEQFF. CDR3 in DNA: TGCGCCAGCAGCCTCCTTAGCGGGATGCAAAATGAGCAGTTCTTC.